This T cell receptor beta chain was retrieved from a study of OX40 agonist ivuxolimab in advanced cancers. Overall study: Patients' therapy was ivuxolimab, an antibody that acts as an agonist of OX40 (CD134). Two patients with cutaneous melanoma and one with hepatocellular carcinoma, three in total, showed partial responses. The study's findings and limits: At doses 0.1 to 3.0 mg/kg, CD4+ and CD8+ clones expanded. Low normalized T-cell clonal expansion also characterized some of the nonresponders.

Points on this clone: Its specificity is not known.

The repertoire was sequenced with immunoSEQ multiplex PCR; TCRdb's copy has only in-frame clones and lacks some. This table has about 26,000 clones, more than 80% appearing once. CDR3 length equals 16 residues. The germline V gene encodes CDR1 LNHDA and CDR2 SQIVND (reference sequence). V lost 6 bases, J lost 0 bases, and 15 bases lay in between. This TCR derives from an adult with an advanced solid tumor such as melanoma, head and neck, liver or kidney cancer. Sequences were derived from CD4+ or CD8+ T cells sorted from blood, sampled in a trial of the OX40 agonist ivuxolimab. V gene TRBV19 combines with J gene TRBJ2-1; no reliable D call. The CDR3 spells CASSISSRSSYNEQFF. For the CDR3, the DNA is TGTGCCAGTAGCATTTCCTCCCGGAGCTCCTACAATGAGCAGTTCTTC.